The 5 T cell receptor beta chains reported below all come from one sample, sequenced in a study of molecular identifiers for immune sequencing clone quantification. MiXCR was run by TCRdb on the PCR reads, yielding one entry per CDR3 protein. This table has some 100,000 distinct CDR3 sequences, 35% to 40% appearing once. The sample taken for sequencing was naive CD8+ T cells from blood, with Jurkat cell RNA spiked in. Subset indicated: FACS-sorted CD8+CD4-CCR7+CD45RA+ naive T cells. These receptors originate from a human donor in good health. Some libraries in this study had Jurkat cell RNA spiked in.

V usage is TRBV24-1 and J usage is TRBJ2-5; D not resolved. The CDR3 loop spans 13 amino acids. Germline V gene lookup returns CDR1 KGHDR and CDR2 SFDVKD. With 4 bases removed from V and 3 bases from J, the gap between germline ends came to 8 bases. The CDR3 loop reads CATSELFEETQYF. The CDR3 nucleotides are TGTGCCACCAGTGAGCTATTCGAAGAGACCCAGTACTTC.

This chain links TRBV9 with TRBJ1-5; no clear D gene. V was trimmed by 0 bases and J by 3 bases, leaving 4 bases between them. Germline CDR1 reads SGDLS; CDR2 reads YYNGEE. The CDR3 runs 13 residues. This chain's CDR3 is CASSVGNNQPQHF. The DNA of the CDR3 is TGTGCCAGCAGCGTAGGGAACAATCAGCCCCAGCATTTT.

This clonotype has at least ten counts. The genes are TRBV7-3 and TRBJ2-3, with 9 nucleotides matching TRBD2. Losses at the gene ends were 5 bases for V and 2 bases for J; bases not matched to a gene: 5. The length of the CDR3 is 15 residues. Looked up from germline, CDR1 is SGHTA and CDR2 is FQGTGA. The CDR3 region is CASSPAGGVTDTQYF. The DNA for the CDR3 is TGTGCCAGCAGCCCAGCGGGAGGCGTCACAGATACGCAGTATTTT.

The V and J genes are TRBV12-3 or TRBV12-4 and TRBJ2-2; 9 bases align to TRBD2. Germline trimming cut 8 bases from V and 2 bases from J; bases unmatched to any gene: 3. The CDR3 spans 14 residues. DNA for the CDR3: TGTGCCAGCGCACTAGCGGGCAACACCGGGGAGCTGTTTTTT. Translated: CASALAGNTGELFF.

This chain links TRBV7-9 with TRBJ2-2; D uncertain. This CDR3 spans 14 amino acids. Deletions cut 5 bases from V and 0 bases from J, with 7 bases between. The germline V gene has CDR1 SEHNR and CDR2 FQNEAQ (reference sequence). CDR3 sequence: CASSPRANTGELFF. CDR3 DNA: TGTGCCAGCAGCCCCCGGGCGAACACCGGGGAGCTGTTTTTT.